The 27 T cell receptor beta chains below all came from one sample that was sequenced in a study of Ad26.COV2.S vaccination and SARS-CoV-2 variants. Sample treatment: 15 to 20 received Ad26.COV2.S at low or high dose, single or two shots; five or six received placebo; per-sample allocation not given. On day 63 after the first injection, vaccine and placebo recipients gave samples. TCRdb's copy holds only in-frame clones and misses some; the assay was immunoSEQ multiplex PCR. The profile shows 300,000 to 500,000 clones, around 85% of them singletons. The specimen comprised peripheral blood, sampled in a trial of Ad26.COV2.S vaccine versus placebo. These TCRs come from a person aged 18-60 years who received the Ad26.COV2.S COVID-19 vaccine or a placebo.

This chain joins TRBV4-1 and TRBJ2-5; tentatively, D is TRBD2 (7 bases). CDR3 length equals 15 residues. Trimming left V 4 bases short and J 1 base short, with 13 bases between. The germline CDR1 and CDR2 sequences are MGHRA and YSYEKL. The CDR3 nucleotides read TGCGCCAGCAGCCGAGGAAGGGGGGGCCAAGAGACCCAGTACTTC. This gives the protein CASSRGRGGQETQYF.

The rearrangement uses TRBV10-1 and TRBJ2-2; D perhaps matches TRBD1 (6 bases). The CDR3 length is 13 residues. Trimming removed 3 bases at V and 5 bases at J, with 7 bases between. Germline lookup yields CDR1 WNHNN and CDR2 SYGVQD (reference sequence). The CDR3 sequence is CASSDRGTGELFF. The CDR3 DNA reads TGCGCCAGCAGTGACAGGGGAACCGGGGAGCTGTTTTTT.

The chain joins TRBV7-2 to TRBJ2-7; D possibly corresponds to TRBD1 (6 bases). Trimming took 5 bases from V and 2 from J, leaving 10 bases between them. CDR3 size: 13 residues. CDR1 SGHTA and CDR2 FQGNSA come from the germline V gene. The CDR3 DNA sequence: TGTGCCAGCAGCCGTGGACAGCCCTACGAGCAGTACTTC. Translating gives CASSRGQPYEQYF.

The chain uses TRBV3-1 (or the pseudogene TRBV3-2) and TRBJ2-5; D gene uncertain. The CDR3 extends over 15 amino acids. V was trimmed by 1 base and J by 4 bases, leaving 13 bases between them. Germline-derived CDR1 and CDR2 are LGHDT and YNNKEL (reference sequence). The CDR3 spells CASSQAQRLGETQYF. The CDR3 coding sequence is TGTGCCAGCAGCCAAGCACAACGGTTGGGAGAGACCCAGTACTTC.

The gene calls are TRBV28 and TRBJ1-2, with 9 positions matching TRBD1. Germline values: CDR1 MDHEN, CDR2 SYDVKM. CDR3 size: 17 residues. J was trimmed by 1 base and V by 5 bases; bases with no gene match: 11. The CDR3 here is CASSAPGQGTLNYGYTF. The CDR3 bases are TGTGCCAGCAGTGCCCCGGGACAGGGTACTCTTAACTATGGCTACACCTTC.

The chain couples TRBV2 to TRBJ1-1; D call uncertain. CDR1 is SNHLY, CDR2 FYNNEI, per germline. This CDR3 is 14 amino acids long. V shed 4 bases and J shed 2 bases, with 11 bases lying between them. This chain's CDR3 is CASSGTRFNTEAFF. DNA for the CDR3: TGTGCCAGCAGTGGGACGCGTTTTAACACTGAAGCTTTCTTT.

The chain employs TRBV5-1 and TRBJ2-3; 12 bases align to TRBD2. Looked up from germline, CDR1 is SGHRS and CDR2 is YFSETQ. V trimming: 4 bases; J trimming: 4 bases; junction bases outside the gene matches: 10. CDR3 length: 17 residues. The CDR3: CASSLRASGGAADTQYF. DNA for the CDR3: TGCGCCAGCAGCCTACGAGCTAGCGGGGGGGCCGCAGATACGCAGTATTTT.

This CDR3 is CASSFSVGWTEAFF. CDR3 nucleotides: TGTGCCAGCAGCTTCTCAGTGGGGTGGACTGAAGCTTTCTTT. The chain joins TRBV11-2 to TRBJ1-1; D not certain. Trimming took 3 bases from V and 5 from J, leaving 13 bases between them. The CDR3 spans 14 residues. In germline, CDR1 is SGHAT, CDR2 FQNNGV. Full variable domain (outside the CDR3, taken from reference TRBV11-2 and TRBJ1-1): EAGVAQSPRYKIIEKRQSVAFWCNPISGHATLYWYQQILGQGPKLLIQFQNNGVVDDSQLPKDRFSAERLKGVDSTLKIQPAKLEDSAVYLCASSFSVGWTEAFFGQGTRLTVV.

This chain uses TRBV7-8 with TRBJ2-1; 9 bases are a match to TRBD1. Trimming took 5 bases from V and 2 from J; bases not matched to a gene: 10. The CDR3 covers 17 residues. Germline V gene sequence: CDR1 SGHVS, CDR2 FQNEAQ. The CDR3 DNA sequence: TGTGCCAGCAGCGCCCGGACTCGGACAGGGGCCTACAATGAGCAGTTCTTC. The encoded protein is CASSARTRTGAYNEQFF.

The chain has TRBV18 and TRBJ2-7; D not certain. This CDR3 contains 14 residues. Trimming took 4 bases from V and 4 from J, leaving 14 bases between them. Germline CDR1 KGHSH, CDR2 LQKENI. The CDR3 DNA follows: TGTGCCAGCTCACTCGACTCAGTGGGATACGAGCAGTACTTC. This codes for CASSLDSVGYEQYF.

This rearrangement joins TRBV7-9 to TRBJ1-1; the match to TRBD1 covers 7 bases. CDR1 is SEHNR, CDR2 FQNEAQ, per germline (reference sequence). The V gene end was trimmed by 4 bases and the J gene end by 3 bases; junction bases not matched to a gene: 2. The CDR3 has 13 residues. As DNA, the CDR3 is TGTGCCAGCAGCTACCAGGGGGACACTGAAGCTTTCTTT. Amino acid sequence: CASSYQGDTEAFF.

CDR3 bases: TGTGCCAGCAGCTTCTCAGGGGCTCCGGACACTGAAGCTTTCTTT. Translating gives CASSFSGAPDTEAFF. The chain couples TRBV7-9 to TRBJ1-1; a weak D match, TRBD1 (6 bases). The germline gives CDR1 SEHNR, CDR2 FQNEAQ (reference sequence). CDR3 length: 15 residues. Trimming shortened V by 3 bases and J by 3 bases, and 14 bases separated the two germline ends. Full variable domain (rest looked up from reference TRBV7-9 and TRBJ1-1): DTGVSQNPRHKITKRGQNVTFRCDPISEHNRLYWYRQTLGQGPEFLTYFQNEAQLEKSRLLSDRFSAERPKGSFSTLEIQRTEQGDSAMYLCASSFSGAPDTEAFFGQGTRLTVV.

This clone was recorded once. The V and J genes are TRBV7-9 and TRBJ2-3; D is unresolved. Trimming shortened V by 8 bases and J by 0 bases, and 15 bases separated the two germline ends. The germline gives CDR1 SEHNR, CDR2 FQNEAQ (reference sequence). CDR3 size: 15 residues. The CDR3 here is CASGPLRLSTDTQYF. The CDR3 DNA is TGTGCCAGCGGACCCCTTAGGTTAAGCACAGATACGCAGTATTTT.

The chain joins TRBV7-9 to TRBJ2-7, with no clear D. Trimming stripped 6 bases from V and 0 bases from J, with 9 bases between. This CDR3 spans 13 amino acids. CDR1 and CDR2 (germline): SEHNR, FQNEAQ (reference sequence). The CDR3 bases are TGTGCCAGCAGAAATGACAACTCCTACGAGCAGTACTTC. Translating it yields CASRNDNSYEQYF.

The chain uses TRBV5-6 and TRBJ1-2; D not resolved. Germline lookup yields CDR1 SGHDT and CDR2 YYEEEE. Trimming cost V 1 base and J 3 bases, with 7 bases left between them. There are 13 residues in the CDR3. The CDR3 loop reads CASSLPDDYGYTF. CDR3 nucleotides: TGTGCCAGCAGCTTGCCAGACGACTATGGCTACACCTTC.

This sequence joins TRBV19 and TRBJ2-7; the D gene is possibly TRBD2 (7 bases). Germline V gives CDR1 LNHDA, CDR2 SQIVND (reference sequence). V dropped 3 bases and J dropped 7 bases, with 22 bases sitting between them. There are 16 residues in the CDR3. The CDR3 nucleotides are TGTGCCAGTAGTATTTTCCGGGGGGCGCCTTTGGAAGAGCAGTACTTC. It codes for CASSIFRGAPLEEQYF.

The rearrangement joins TRBV11-2 to TRBJ1-4; TRBD1 matches 8 bases. The CDR3 sequence is 14 residues long. Germline V gene data show CDR1 as SGHAT and CDR2 as FQNNGV. V dropped 4 bases and J dropped 4; count of bases not matched to a gene: 2. The CDR3 DNA sequence: TGTGCCAGCAGCTCGGACAGGGTTAATGAAAAACTGTTTTTT. It is translated as CASSSDRVNEKLFF.

The chain combines TRBV5-1 with TRBJ1-2; D ambiguous. Between the trimmed V and J ends, which lost 3 bases and 4 bases, there was a span of 13 bases. The length of the CDR3 is 14 residues. Germline CDR1 is SGHRS and CDR2 is YFSETQ. The DNA of the CDR3 is TGCGCCAGCAGCTATCGGGTGGATTTCTATGGCTACACCTTC. The encoded protein is CASSYRVDFYGYTF.

V is TRBV3-1 (or the pseudogene TRBV3-2) and J is TRBJ1-1; D uncertain. Germline values: CDR1 LGHDT, CDR2 YNNKEL (reference sequence). Deletions cut 0 bases from V and 1 base from J, with 6 bases between. The CDR3 spans 14 residues. This CDR3 is CASSQDSGNTEAFF. The CDR3 DNA reads as TGTGCCAGCAGCCAAGATTCCGGGAACACTGAAGCTTTCTTT.

The genes are TRBV7-2 and TRBJ2-3; no definite D call. From germline, CDR1 is SGHTA and CDR2 FQGNSA. Between the trimmed V and J ends, which lost 1 base and 7 bases, there was a span of 9 bases. This CDR3 is 13 amino acids long. CDR3: CASSLGAPNTQYF. In DNA form, the CDR3 reads TGTGCCAGCAGCTTAGGGGCTCCAAATACGCAGTATTTT.

The chain employs TRBV30 and TRBJ1-5; D uncertain. Per the germline V gene, CDR1 is GTSNPN and CDR2 is SVGIG (reference sequence). The CDR3 is made up of 16 amino acids. V lost 2 bases to trimming and J lost 4 bases, with 18 bases between them. CDR3 amino acids: CAWSPLPREKNQPQHF. The CDR3 DNA is TGTGCCTGGAGTCCCCTTCCACGGGAGAAGAATCAGCCCCAGCATTTT.

The count of this clone is one. The chain carries TRBV5-1 and TRBJ1-1; D gene uncertain. V lost 4 bases and J 5 bases, leaving 12 bases between the germline ends. CDR1 is SGHRS and CDR2 is YFSETQ in the germline V gene. This CDR3 has 13 residues. DNA for the CDR3: TGCGCCAGCAGCCCTGAAGGTTTGACTGAAGCTTTCTTT. It yields the protein CASSPEGLTEAFF.

J is TRBJ1-5 and V is TRBV11-3; a possible D gene is TRBD1 (6 bases). This CDR3 has 17 amino acids. Germline loops: CDR1 SGHNT, CDR2 YENEEA. The V gene lost 7 bases and the J gene lost 6 bases, with 25 bases spanning the gap. The CDR3 sequence: CASTHQIRGAQRQPQHF. CDR3 DNA sequence: TGTGCCAGCACCCACCAAATAAGGGGGGCACAGCGTCAGCCCCAGCATTTT.

The chain employs TRBV2 and TRBJ1-4; 7 bases match TRBD1. With V trimmed by 8 bases and J by 3 bases, 3 bases remained unmatched. The CDR3 length is 13 residues. In germline, CDR1 is SNHLY, CDR2 FYNNEI. CDR3 loop: CASGGQSNEKLFF. The CDR3, as DNA: TGTGCCAGCGGGGGACAGTCTAATGAAAAACTGTTTTTT. Full variable domain (remainder filled in from reference TRBV2 and TRBJ1-4): EPEVTQTPSHQVTQMGQEVILRCVPISNHLYFYWYRQILGQKVEFLVSFYNNEISEKSEIFDDQFSVERPDGSNFTLKIRSTKLEDSAMYFCASGGQSNEKLFFGSGTQLSVL.

The table lists this clone with a count of one. This chain links TRBV5-1 with TRBJ2-7, with D possibly being TRBD1 (5 bases). Germline CDR1 SGHRS, CDR2 YFSETQ. The CDR3 covers 15 residues. V lost 6 bases to trimming and J lost 1 base, with 17 bases between them. The chain's CDR3 is CASKPSGAGSYEQYF. The DNA of the CDR3 is TGCGCCAGCAAGCCCTCTGGGGCAGGATCCTACGAGCAGTACTTC.

In its sample, this clone was seen a few times. The V gene is TRBV2, the J gene TRBJ1-5, with a possible D match to TRBD1 (6 bases). Trimming left V 6 bases short and J 2 bases short, with 14 bases between. The CDR3 has 15 amino acids. Looked up from germline, CDR1 is SNHLY and CDR2 is FYNNEI. The CDR3 protein is CASSLQGVGNQPQHF. CDR3 coding DNA: TGTGCCAGCAGCTTACAGGGAGTAGGCAATCAGCCCCAGCATTTT.

The chain combines TRBV10-2 with TRBJ2-2; TRBD2 matches 16 bases. Trimming at V came to 9 bases and at J to 1 base, leaving 2 bases not matched to a gene. There are 16 residues in the CDR3. Germline lookup yields CDR1 WSHSY and CDR2 SAAADI. CDR3 nucleotides: TGCGCCAGTGGGACTAGCGGGGGGGTGAACACCGGGGAGCTGTTTTTT. It is translated as CASGTSGGVNTGELFF.